This TCR beta chain was sequenced for a study of blood T cell repertoires in COVID-19. Using immunoSEQ multiplex PCR, the repertoire was profiled, and TCRdb retains in-frame clones only, with some absent. The repertoire includes 300,000 or so clones, about 86% of them detected once, and about 1.2% sits in the top ten. Germline assignment: CDR1 SGHTA and CDR2 FQGNSA. Trimming cost V 4 bases and J 0 bases; bases outside gene matches: 2. The CDR3 extends over 15 amino acids. V usage is TRBV7-2 and J usage is TRBJ1-3, with 8 bases identical to TRBD1. Sequenced: peripheral blood. The sequence came from a woman between 50 and 59 years old with acute or convalescent COVID-19. This CDR3 is CASSSQGASGNTIYF. The CDR3 DNA sequence: TGTGCCAGCAGCTCCCAGGGGGCCTCTGGAAACACCATATATTTT.